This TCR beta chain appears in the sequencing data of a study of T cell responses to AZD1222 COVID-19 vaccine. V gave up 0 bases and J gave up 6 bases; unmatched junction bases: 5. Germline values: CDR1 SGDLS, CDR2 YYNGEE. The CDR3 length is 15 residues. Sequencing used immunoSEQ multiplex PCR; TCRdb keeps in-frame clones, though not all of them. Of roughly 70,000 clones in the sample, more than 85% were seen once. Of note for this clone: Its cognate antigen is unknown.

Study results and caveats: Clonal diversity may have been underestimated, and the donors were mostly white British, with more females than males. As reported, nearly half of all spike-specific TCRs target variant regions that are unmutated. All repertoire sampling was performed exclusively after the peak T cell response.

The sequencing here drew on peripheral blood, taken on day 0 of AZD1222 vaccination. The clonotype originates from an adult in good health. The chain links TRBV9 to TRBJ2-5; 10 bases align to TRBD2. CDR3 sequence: CASSVGSSGGQTQYF. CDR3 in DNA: TGTGCCAGCAGCGTAGGGTCTAGCGGGGGCCAGACCCAGTACTTC.